This T cell receptor beta chain is drawn from a study of control samples from healthy donors and cancer patients. The J segment lost 1 base and the V segment lost 5 bases, leaving 7 bases of the junction unmatched. This CDR3 is built from 15 residues. CDR1 is SEHNR and CDR2 is FQNEAQ in the germline V gene (reference sequence). Clones were read by immunoSEQ multiplex PCR, and TCRdb kept only the in-frame ones, dropping some. The table records over 10,000 clones, 85% to 95% of them present only once. The chain recombines TRBV7-9 with TRBJ1-1; 7 nucleotides align to TRBD1. The sample taken for sequencing was PBMCs. The receptor comes from an elderly man with lung cancer. In DNA, the CDR3 is TGTGCCAGCAGCGCCGACCACAGGGGGAACACTGAAGCTTTCTTT. It specifies CASSADHRGNTEAFF.